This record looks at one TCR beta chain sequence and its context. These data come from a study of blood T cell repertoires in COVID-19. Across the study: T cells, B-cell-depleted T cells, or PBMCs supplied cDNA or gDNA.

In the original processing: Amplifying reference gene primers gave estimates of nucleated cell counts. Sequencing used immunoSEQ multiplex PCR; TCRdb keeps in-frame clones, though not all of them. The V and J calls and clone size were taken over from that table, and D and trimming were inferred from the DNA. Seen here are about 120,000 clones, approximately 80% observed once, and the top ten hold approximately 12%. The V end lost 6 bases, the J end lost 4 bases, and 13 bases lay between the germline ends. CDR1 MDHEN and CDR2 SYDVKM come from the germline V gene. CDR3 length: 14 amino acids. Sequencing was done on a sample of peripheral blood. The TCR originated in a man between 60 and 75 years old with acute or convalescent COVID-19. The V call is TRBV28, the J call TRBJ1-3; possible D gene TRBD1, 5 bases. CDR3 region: CASRPISGGNTIYF. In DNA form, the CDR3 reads TGTGCCAGCAGGCCTATCTCAGGGGGAAACACCATATATTTT.